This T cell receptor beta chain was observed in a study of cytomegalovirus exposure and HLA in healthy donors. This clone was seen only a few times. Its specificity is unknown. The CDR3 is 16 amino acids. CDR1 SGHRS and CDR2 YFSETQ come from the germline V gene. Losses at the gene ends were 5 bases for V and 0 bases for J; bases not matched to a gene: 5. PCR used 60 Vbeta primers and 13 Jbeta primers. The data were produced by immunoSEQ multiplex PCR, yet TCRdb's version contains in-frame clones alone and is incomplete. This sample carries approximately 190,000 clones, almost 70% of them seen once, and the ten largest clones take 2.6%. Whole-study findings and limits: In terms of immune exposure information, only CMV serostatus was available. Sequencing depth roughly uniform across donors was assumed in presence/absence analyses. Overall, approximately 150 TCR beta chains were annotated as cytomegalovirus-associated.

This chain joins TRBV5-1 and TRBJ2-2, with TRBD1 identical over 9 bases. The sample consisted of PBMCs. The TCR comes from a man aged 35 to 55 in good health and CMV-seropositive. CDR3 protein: CASSPGDRANTGELFF. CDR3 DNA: TGCGCCAGCAGTCCCGGGGACAGGGCGAACACCGGGGAGCTGTTTTTT.